Each of the 5 T cell receptor beta chains below was sequenced from the same sample in a study of PD-L1 blockade in urothelial cancer. TCRdb keeps only in-frame clones here, not all; method: immunoSEQ multiplex PCR. This sample carries 40,000 or so clones, around 82% of them seen once, and the ten largest clones take under 8%. The time point denotes: pretreatment peripheral blood. The sample was PBMCs, taken around atezolizumab (anti-PD-L1) treatment. Receptors were obtained from a man between 60 and 70 years old with urothelial cancer.

The chain is built from TRBV7-2 and TRBJ2-1; D gene ambiguous. Trimming took off 0 bases at V and 5 bases at J, with 5 bases between the two ends. From germline, CDR1 is SGHTA and CDR2 FQGNSA. This CDR3 has 13 amino acids. The CDR3: CASSLAKHNEQFF. The CDR3 region has the DNA TGTGCCAGCAGCTTAGCCAAGCACAATGAGCAGTTCTTC.

The chain links TRBV5-1 to TRBJ2-3; 7 bases agree with TRBD1. Germline V gene lookup returns CDR1 SGHRS and CDR2 YFSETQ. This CDR3 is 14 amino acids long. V lost 2 bases to trimming and J lost 3 bases; unmatched junction nucleotides: 3. The CDR3 nucleotides read TGCGCCAGCAGCTTACGACAGGGAACAGATACGCAGTATTTT. This encodes CASSLRQGTDTQYF.

The CDR3 DNA is TGTGCCAGTAGTCCTCTTGACAGGGGCCACGAGCAGTACTTC. The encoded protein is CASSPLDRGHEQYF. This chain links TRBV19 with TRBJ2-7; 8 nucleotides line up with TRBD1. V was pared by 5 bases and J by 5 bases, with 8 bases of the junction left unmatched. This CDR3 region has 14 residues. Germline CDR1 is LNHDA and CDR2 is SQIVND (reference sequence).

This chain joins TRBV2 and TRBJ2-1; 10 bases align to TRBD2. V lost 10 bases to trimming and J lost 6 bases; unmatched junction nucleotides: 9. This CDR3 comprises 14 residues. Germline CDR1 SNHLY, CDR2 FYNNEI. CDR3: CATGGLAGANEQFF. For the CDR3, the DNA is TGTGCCACCGGGGGGCTAGCGGGGGCCAATGAGCAGTTCTTC.

V is TRBV9 and J is TRBJ2-7, with no clear D. The CDR3 runs to 11 residues. Trimming cost V 4 bases and J 2 bases, with 4 bases left between them. Looked up from germline, CDR1 is SGDLS and CDR2 is YYNGEE. The CDR3: CASSQTYEQYF. The CDR3 DNA follows: TGTGCCAGCAGCCAAACCTACGAGCAGTACTTC.